The 15 T cell receptor beta chains presented below share a single source sample, sequenced in a study of patients and donors after allogeneic stem cell transplantation. TCRdb re-called the RT-PCR reads through MiXCR, storing one row per CDR3 protein. The table has 200,000 to 250,000 distinct CDR3 sequences, 13% to 15% seen once; the top ten hold more than 9%. Sequences were obtained from blood, either unsorted or a sorted T cell fraction (not recorded which). These receptors originate from a human donor who was either an allogeneic HSCT recipient or a stem cell or donor lymphocyte infusion donor (not recorded which). It is not recorded whose cells these are; they may come from a transplant donor.

This clonotype was counted at least ten times. The gene calls are TRBV29-1 and TRBJ1-1; D may be TRBD1 (5 bases). V lost 4 bases and J 5 bases, leaving 20 bases between the germline ends. The germline CDR1 and CDR2 sequences are SQVTM and ANQGSEA. The CDR3 length is 15 residues. The CDR3 is CSVVLSGSVGTEAFF. The CDR3 coding sequence is TGCAGCGTTGTCCTCTCAGGGTCGGTTGGGACTGAAGCTTTCTTT. Complete variable domain (other parts from reference TRBV29-1 and TRBJ1-1): SAVISQKPSRDICQRGTSLTIQCQVDSQVTMMFWYRQQPGQSLTLIATANQGSEATYESGFVIDKFPISRPNLTFSTLTVSNMSPEDSSIYLCSVVLSGSVGTEAFFGQGTRLTVV.

This clonotype was observed a handful of times. The CDR3 loop is CASSPGGSAYSGNTIYF. CDR3 DNA sequence: TGTGCCAGCTCACCAGGAGGGTCGGCGTACTCTGGAAACACCATATATTTT. This chain joins TRBV18 and TRBJ1-3; D is unresolved. This CDR3 has 17 amino acids. V was pared by 2 bases and J by 0 bases, with 14 bases between. Germline loops: CDR1 KGHSH, CDR2 LQKENI.

Ten or more counts support this clonotype. The chain links TRBV9 to TRBJ2-1, with TRBD2 matching over 9 bases. Per the germline V gene, CDR1 is SGDLS and CDR2 is YYNGEE. CDR3 length: 15 residues. V lost 0 bases, J lost 2 bases, and 0 bases stayed unmatched. The CDR3 reads CASSVGLAAYNEQFF. The CDR3 bases are TGTGCCAGCAGCGTAGGACTAGCGGCCTACAATGAGCAGTTCTTC.

The sample holds many counts of this clonotype. The V gene is TRBV5-1, the J gene TRBJ1-5; D not resolved. This CDR3 has 15 amino acids. Germline V gene sequence: CDR1 SGHRS, CDR2 YFSETQ. The V gene lost 2 bases and the J gene lost 1 base, with 10 bases spanning the gap. In DNA, the CDR3 is TGCGCCAGCAGCTTAGGCAGTCCCAGCAATCAGCCCCAGCATTTT. It encodes CASSLGSPSNQPQHF.

The chain links TRBV12-3 or TRBV12-4 to TRBJ2-6; D possibly corresponds to TRBD2 (5 bases). This CDR3 spans 15 amino acids. The V end was cut by 3 bases, the J end by 0 bases, with 6 bases between. CDR3 nucleotide sequence: TGTGCCAGCAGTTTCGGGATCTCTGGGGCCAACGTCCTGACTTTC. It codes for CASSFGISGANVLTF.

This clonotype was counted ten times or more. The chain links TRBV10-3 to TRBJ1-3; D uncertain. Germline-derived CDR1 and CDR2 are ENHRY and SYGVKD. Trimming left V 2 bases short and J 4 bases short, with 3 bases between. The CDR3 spans 12 residues. The DNA of the CDR3 is TGTGCCATCAGTGAGACAGGAAACACCATATATTTT. It codes for CAISETGNTIYF.

V and J are TRBV11-2 and TRBJ2-5, with 8 bases fitting TRBD2. The germline CDR1 and CDR2 sequences are SGHAT and FQNNGV. The CDR3 spans 18 residues. V was pared by 1 base and J by 1 base, with 11 bases of the junction left unmatched. CDR3 coding DNA: TGTGCCAGCAGCTTAGGAGATCGGCTAGCGGGCCTCCAAGAGACCCAGTACTTC. Translation: CASSLGDRLAGLQETQYF. The full variable domain, with the rest looked up from reference TRBV11-2 and TRBJ2-5, is EAGVAQSPRYKIIEKRQSVAFWCNPISGHATLYWYQQILGQGPKLLIQFQNNGVVDDSQLPKDRFSAERLKGVDSTLKIQPAKLEDSAVYLCASSLGDRLAGLQETQYFGPGTRLLVL.

This clonotype occurred many times. The gene calls are TRBV6-5 and TRBJ2-1; 11 positions agree with TRBD2. With V trimmed by 0 bases and J by 4 bases, 2 bases remained unmatched. The germline CDR1 and CDR2 sequences are MNHEY and SVGAGI. This CDR3 comprises 16 residues. The CDR3 coding sequence is TGTGCCAGCAGTTACTCCGGGACTAGCGGATACAATGAGCAGTTCTTC. Amino acids: CASSYSGTSGYNEQFF.

The chain carries TRBV2 and TRBJ2-7; TRBD2 aligns across 7 bases. The CDR3 spans 14 residues. J lost 5 bases, V lost 11 bases, and 15 bases had no gene match. The germline CDR1 and CDR2 sequences are SNHLY and FYNNEI. The CDR3 region has the DNA TGTGCCGGGGGGAGGGCCTCCCCTCCTAACGAGCAGTACTTC. It codes for CAGGRASPPNEQYF.

This clonotype was recorded a few times. V gene TRBV27 combines with J gene TRBJ2-5; D is perhaps TRBD2 (5 bases). This CDR3 has 13 residues. CDR1 is MNHEY and CDR2 is SMNVEV in the germline V gene (reference sequence). The V gene lost 3 bases and the J gene lost 7 bases, with 12 bases spanning the gap. The CDR3 reads CASSFVFRGTQYF. The CDR3 DNA sequence: TGTGCCAGCAGTTTCGTTTTCCGGGGGACCCAGTACTTC.

DNA of the CDR3: TGTGCCAGCAGTTACGCCGGAGTAGATACGCAGTATTTT. Translation: CASSYAGVDTQYF. V usage is TRBV6-2 or TRBV6-3 and J usage is TRBJ2-3; D remains unclear. CDR3 length: 13 amino acids. Germline loops: CDR1 MNHEY, CDR2 SVGEGT. V was trimmed by 2 bases and J by 5 bases, leaving 8 bases between them.

This rearrangement joins TRBV5-1 to TRBJ2-5; D call uncertain. Germline V CDR1 and CDR2: SGHRS, YFSETQ. V was trimmed by 2 bases and J by 2 bases, leaving 10 bases between them. This CDR3 is built from 14 residues. The CDR3 reads CASSFATRQETQYF. As DNA, the CDR3 is TGCGCCAGCAGCTTTGCGACAAGGCAAGAGACCCAGTACTTC.

This chain links TRBV20-1 with TRBJ2-2, with 9 positions matching TRBD2. The germline gives CDR1 DFQATT, CDR2 SNEGSKA (reference sequence). The CDR3 runs 14 residues. J lost 6 bases, V lost 6 bases, and 8 bases had no gene match. CDR3: CSAEREAFAGELFF. The CDR3 bases are TGCAGTGCGGAGCGGGAGGCGTTTGCCGGGGAGCTGTTTTTT.

This clonotype was observed a few times. The rearrangement links TRBV19 to TRBJ1-2; 10 nucleotides line up with TRBD1. J lost 3 bases, V lost 6 bases, and 4 bases had no gene match. Germline V gene sequence: CDR1 LNHDA, CDR2 SQIVND (reference sequence). The CDR3 loop spans 14 amino acids. Written as DNA, the CDR3 is TGTGCCAGTAGACGGACAGGGGGGGACTATGGCTACACCTTC. Residues: CASRRTGGDYGYTF.

The rearrangement links TRBV30 to TRBJ1-2; D is perhaps TRBD1 (6 bases). The germline V gene encodes CDR1 GTSNPN and CDR2 SVGIG (reference sequence). The ends were cut back, 4 bases at V and 4 bases at J, with 7 bases in the middle. The CDR3 contains 11 residues. The CDR3 loop is CAWTRGYGYTF. The CDR3, as DNA: TGTGCCTGGACCAGGGGCTATGGCTACACCTTC.